These T cell receptor beta chains were read from a single sample in a study of shared clonotypes between healthy human individuals. TCRdb's table, derived via immunoSEQ multiplex PCR, lists solely in-frame clones and lacks some. The sample consists of 450,000 to 500,000 clones, around 80% of them appearing once. The specimen sequenced was PBMCs. These receptor sequences come from a woman aged 40 to 50 in good health. Some clones in this sample may be carry-over from other donors' samples. Each CDR3 is given with its conserved first and last residue. The D gene is left open where the match is weak. A row's size may be missing; if present it is once, few, many or a size class.

NA,TRBV30,NA,TRBJ1-5,CAWGGGLGAHSNQPQHF,TGTGCCTGGGGCGGAGGGTTAGGAGCACATAGCAATCAGCCCCAGCATTTT
NA,TRBV28,NA,TRBJ2-7,CASSPSGSSSYEQYF,TGTGCCAGCAGTCCTAGTGGCTCAAGCTCCTACGAGCAGTACTTC
NA,TRBV14,NA,TRBJ2-1,CASSSPGTPSNKQFF,TGTGCCAGCAGTTCTCCTGGGACTCCCTCCAATAAGCAGTTCTTC
NA,TRBV7-9,NA,TRBJ1-1,CASSRDMNTEAFF,TGTGCCAGCAGCCGGGACATGAACACTGAAGCTTTCTTT
NA,TRBV11-1,NA,TRBJ2-7,CASSPSGRVTHEQYF,TGTGCCAGCAGCCCTTCGGGCAGGGTAACCCACGAGCAGTACTTC
TRBD2,TRBV2,NA,TRBJ2-7,CASSPATSGRAYEQYF,TGTGCCAGCAGCCCCGCCACTAGCGGGAGAGCCTACGAGCAGTACTTC
NA,TRBV7-9,NA,TRBJ2-1,CASSSPNEQFF,TGTGCCAGCAGCAGTCCGAATGAGCAGTTCTTC
NA,TRBV9,NA,TRBJ2-1,CASSVDGRESYNEQFF,TGTGCCAGCAGCGTAGACGGGAGAGAGTCCTACAATGAGCAGTTCTTC
NA,TRBV7-8,NA,TRBJ2-7,CASSSTGQSEQYF,TGTGCCAGCAGCTCCACAGGGCAGTCCGAGCAGTACTTC
TRBD2,TRBV9,NA,TRBJ2-1,CASGQGPRTSGRTYNEQFF,TGTGCCAGCGGGCAGGGCCCCAGGACTAGCGGGAGGACCTACAATGAGCAGTTCTTC
NA,TRBV14,NA,TRBJ1-1,CASSQDRLSTEAFF,TGTGCCAGCAGCCAAGACAGGTTGAGCACTGAAGCTTTCTTT
TRBD2,TRBV11-2,NA,TRBJ2-7,CASSERLATYEQYF,TGTGCCAGCAGCGAGAGACTAGCGACCTACGAGCAGTACTTC
NA,TRBV15,NA,TRBJ1-2,CATSRDGGGYTF,TGTGCCACCAGCAGAGATGGGGGTGGCTACACCTTC
TRBD2,TRBV7-9,NA,TRBJ2-1,CASSLVSLAETEQFF,TGTGCCAGCAGCTTAGTAAGCCTAGCGGAGACTGAGCAGTTCTTC
TRBD1,TRBV7-6,NA,TRBJ2-5,CASSLGGRTGLGETQYF,TGTGCCAGCAGCTTAGGGGGCCGGACAGGGCTTGGAGAGACCCAGTACTTC
NA,TRBV11-2,once,TRBJ2-7,CASSLDGREQYF,TGTGCCAGCAGCTTAGATGGGAGAGAGCAGTACTTC
NA,TRBV19,NA,TRBJ1-2,CASSMLGTESYGYTF,TGTGCCAGTAGTATGTTAGGCACAGAAAGCTATGGCTACACCTTC
NA,TRBV6-1,few,TRBJ1-4,CATLVNEKLFF,TGTGCCACTCTGGTTAATGAAAAACTGTTTTTT
TRBD1,TRBV5-4,NA,TRBJ1-1,CASSWGGQMNTEAFF,TGTGCCAGCAGCTGGGGGGGACAGATGAACACTGAAGCTTTCTTT
NA,TRBV14,NA,TRBJ2-7,CASSQDLRSEQYF,TGTGCCAGCAGCCAAGATCTTCGCAGCGAGCAGTACTTC
NA,TRBV28,once,TRBJ1-5,CASSRREQPQHF,TGTGCCAGCAGCCGCAGGGAGCAGCCCCAGCATTTT
TRBD1,TRBV28,NA,TRBJ1-5,CASSPAQGGYQPQHF,TGTGCCAGCAGTCCCGCCCAGGGGGGATATCAGCCCCAGCATTTT
NA,TRBV7-7,few,TRBJ2-7,CASSSGTLYEQYF,TGTGCTAGCAGCTCCGGGACCCTATACGAGCAGTACTTC
NA,TRBV2,NA,TRBJ2-3,CASSMGGTDTQYF,TGTGCCAGTAGCATGGGGGGCACAGATACGCAGTATTTT
NA,TRBV4-3,NA,TRBJ2-2,CASSQEGGAYYTGELFF,TGCGCCAGCAGCCAAGAGGGCGGAGCCTACTACACCGGGGAGCTGTTTTTT
NA,TRBV28,NA,TRBJ1-1,CASNTGSTEAFF,TGTGCCAGCAACACAGGGTCCACTGAAGCTTTCTTT
NA,TRBV20-1,few,TRBJ1-5,CSAARGPQHF,TGCAGTGCGGCGCGGGGGCCCCAGCATTTT
NA,TRBV30,many,TRBJ1-1,CAWTTFRNTEAFF,TGTGCCTGGACCACCTTTCGGAACACTGAAGCTTTCTTT
TRBD1,TRBV9,once,TRBJ1-2,CASSATQGNYGYTF,TGTGCCAGCAGCGCGACACAGGGGAACTATGGCTACACCTTC
NA,TRBV27,NA,TRBJ1-1,CASSSGVYPKAFF,TGTGCCAGCAGTTCAGGAGTTTACCCAAAGGCTTTCTTT
NA,TRBV27,few,TRBJ2-7,CASSKTVYYEQYF,TGTGCCAGCAGTAAGACAGTATACTACGAGCAGTACTTC
NA,TRBV27,NA,TRBJ2-5,CASKHGQETQYF,TGTGCCAGTAAACACGGGCAAGAGACCCAGTACTTC
NA,TRBV6-4,once,TRBJ2-2,CASSLLGDTGELFF,TGTGCCAGCAGTCTTTTGGGGGACACCGGGGAGCTGTTTTTT
NA,TRBV4-2,NA,TRBJ2-7,CASSQEAEPPYEQYF,TGTGCCAGCAGCCAAGAGGCGGAGCCCCCCTACGAGCAGTACTTC
NA,TRBV18,NA,TRBJ2-2,CASSPPAGELFF,TGTGCCAGCTCACCTCCGGCCGGGGAGCTGTTTTTT
NA,TRBV5-1,NA,TRBJ2-5,CASSLGSGETQYF,TGCGCCAGCAGCTTGGGAAGTGGGGAGACCCAGTACTTC
TRBD1,TRBV18,NA,TRBJ1-2,CASSPGQGYGYTF,TGTGCCAGCTCACCGGGACAGGGCTATGGCTACACCTTC
NA,TRBV19,NA,TRBJ1-2,CASSIVYGGGYGYTF,TGTGCCAGTAGTATAGTGTACGGCGGCGGGTATGGCTACACCTTC
NA,TRBV28,NA,TRBJ2-1,CASSLTGSYNEQFF,TGTGCCAGCAGTCTCACAGGGTCTTACAATGAGCAGTTCTTC
NA,TRBV18,NA,TRBJ1-1,CASSPLTISLNTEAFF,TGTGCCAGCTCACCCCTAACTATTTCATTGAACACTGAAGCTTTCTTT
TRBD2,TRBV4-2,NA,TRBJ2-1,CASSQAGLAGVGYNEQFF,TGTGCCAGCAGCCAAGCCGGACTAGCGGGAGTTGGCTACAATGAGCAGTTCTTC
NA,TRBV20-1,NA,TRBJ1-1,CSALEVPEAFF,TGCAGTGCGCTGGAGGTTCCTGAAGCTTTCTTT
NA,TRBV11-1,many,TRBJ1-1,CASSKTVMNTEAFF,TGTGCCAGCAGCAAGACAGTCATGAACACTGAAGCTTTCTTT
NA,TRBV2,NA,TRBJ2-6,CASSGPPTGSGANVLTF,TGTGCCAGCAGTGGGCCCCCCACGGGCTCTGGGGCCAACGTCCTGACTTTC
TRBD2,TRBV6-6,NA,TRBJ2-7,CASSSGAGDEQYF,TGTGCCAGCAGTTCTGGTGCGGGAGACGAGCAGTACTTC
NA,TRBV27,NA,TRBJ1-2,CASSLKFPGQHPGYGYTF,TGTGCCAGCAGTTTAAAATTCCCGGGTCAGCATCCAGGGTATGGCTACACCTTC
NA,TRBV30,NA,TRBJ2-1,CAWSRVYNEQFF,TGTGCCTGGAGTAGGGTCTACAATGAGCAGTTCTTC
NA,TRBV5-1,NA,TRBJ1-1,CASSLSFTAGENTEAFF,TGCGCCAGCAGCTTGAGTTTCACGGCAGGGGAGAACACTGAAGCTTTCTTT
NA,TRBV6-1,NA,TRBJ2-7,CASSFDNYEQYF,TGTGCCAGCAGTTTCGACAACTACGAGCAGTACTTC
NA,TRBV2,many,TRBJ1-4,CASSEGAGAWEKLFF,TGTGCCAGCAGTGAAGGAGCAGGTGCTTGGGAAAAACTGTTTTTT
TRBD1,TRBV5-6,NA,TRBJ2-5,CASSHKPGQGIWETQYF,TGTGCCAGCAGCCACAAGCCGGGACAGGGGATTTGGGAGACCCAGTACTTC
TRBD1,TRBV5-1,NA,TRBJ2-3,CASSSSGTGVGDTQYF,TGCGCCAGCAGCTCCTCCGGGACAGGGGTTGGAGATACGCAGTATTTT